This TCR beta chain emerged from a study of OX40 agonist ivuxolimab in advanced cancers. TCRdb's table, derived via immunoSEQ multiplex PCR, lists solely in-frame clones and lacks some. The sample contains some 77,000 clones, about 86% of which appear only once. The CDR3 is 15 amino acids. Trimming left V 6 bases short and J 0 bases short, with 13 bases between. Germline CDR1 is LNHDA and CDR2 is SQIVND (reference sequence). The TCR comes from an adult with an advanced solid tumor such as melanoma, head and neck, liver or kidney cancer. This rearrangement joins TRBV19 to TRBJ2-3; unclear D gene. The sequences come from CD4+ or CD8+ T cells sorted from blood, collected in a trial of the OX40 agonist ivuxolimab. DNA for the CDR3: TGTGCCAGTAGACTTGGATCTTCTAGCACAGATACGCAGTATTTT. Translating it yields CASRLGSSSTDTQYF.